The present T cell receptor (beta chain) was sequenced within a study of response to subunit inactivated influenza vaccine. Worth noting for this clonotype: What it binds is not known.

The study, taken as a whole, reports: Authors suggested seasonal influenza vaccinations each recruit few new T cells.

TCRdb re-called the RT-PCR reads with MiXCR, one entry per CDR3 protein. This table holds roughly 710,000 distinct CDR3 sequences, around 15% found once. The CDR3 totals 16 residues. V was cut by 0 bases and J by 3 bases, with 12 bases left in between. Germline V gene lookup returns CDR1 MGHRA and CDR2 YSYEKL. The chain has TRBV4-1 and TRBJ1-5; D unresolved. The receptor's source is a man aged 50 or older who received an inactivated influenza vaccine. This material consisted of PBMCs from blood, taken around two weeks before vaccination. CDR3 DNA: TGCGCCAGCAGCCAAGATCTCTCCCGGACCAATCAGCCCCAGCATTTT. This sequence encodes CASSQDLSRTNQPQHF.